The clone carrying this TCR beta chain was counted at least ten times. The sample comes from a study of neurological immune-mediated disorders. Time point specified: technical triplicate 2. Each sorted-subset library came from fewer than 1.1 million CD4+ or CD8+ T cells. The cDNA came from 5'RACE, which used 10-nucleotide random UMIs. TCRdb re-called the 5' RACE reads with MiXCR, one entry per CDR3 protein. The table has fewer than 40,000 distinct CDR3 sequences, roughly 15% seen once. The V gene's germline CDR1 is SGHAT and CDR2 FQNNGV. This CDR3 has 14 amino acids. The junction had 6 bases not matched to a gene; V was cut back by 5 bases and J by 6 bases.

Sequenced input: CD4+ T cells from blood. The receptor's source is a female donor with HTLV-1-associated myelopathy (HAM/TSP). The chain combines TRBV11-2 with TRBJ1-5; 8 positions agree with TRBD1. In DNA form, the CDR3 reads TGTGCCAGCAGCCAGACAGGGGCCCTTCAGCCCCAGCATTTT. The encoded protein is CASSQTGALQPQHF.